This record looks at one T cell receptor beta chain sequence and its context. Germline lookup yields CDR1 MDHEN and CDR2 SYDVKM. V shed 8 bases and J 4 bases; nucleotides not matched to a gene: 9. The CDR3 is 14 residues long. This record comes from a study of blood T cell repertoires in COVID-19. In Cohort 3, a recovered donor had either two negative PCRs, clearance, or symptom resolution. Original handling: Amplification with reference gene primers provided the estimates of nucleated cell counts. Using immunoSEQ multiplex PCR, the repertoire was profiled, and TCRdb retains in-frame clones only, with some absent. Clonal size and the V and J genes are those of that table, whereas D and trimming came from the DNA. The table lists 180,000 or so clones, roughly 82% of them singletons.

Sequencing was carried out using PBMCs or T cells enriched from blood (not recorded which). This receptor was obtained from a middle-aged man who had recovered from COVID-19. The V gene is TRBV28, the J gene TRBJ1-1; 8 bases fit TRBD1. The CDR3 DNA sequence: TGTGCCAGCGGTGACAGGGGAAGGAGCACTGAAGCTTTCTTT. Its protein is CASGDRGRSTEAFF.